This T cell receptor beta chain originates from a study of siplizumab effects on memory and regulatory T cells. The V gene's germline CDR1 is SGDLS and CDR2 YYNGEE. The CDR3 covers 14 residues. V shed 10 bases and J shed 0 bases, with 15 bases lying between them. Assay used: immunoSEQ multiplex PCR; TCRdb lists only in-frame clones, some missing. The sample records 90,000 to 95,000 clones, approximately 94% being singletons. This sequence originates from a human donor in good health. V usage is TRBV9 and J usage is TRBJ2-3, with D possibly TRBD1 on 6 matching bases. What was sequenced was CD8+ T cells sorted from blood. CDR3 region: CASGAELSTDTQYF. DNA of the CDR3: TGTGCCTCAGGGGCGGAGCTGAGCACAGATACGCAGTATTTT.